Listed here is a single T cell receptor (beta chain). The sample belongs to a study of cytomegalovirus exposure and HLA in healthy donors. Overall study: Researchers previously reported finding 90 million to 120 million unique TCR beta sequences from 170 million or so T cells.

13 Jbeta primers and 60 Vbeta primers were used for the PCR. The table came from immunoSEQ multiplex PCR; TCRdb's copy has only in-frame clones and leaves some out. In the table there are about 130,000 clones, 60% to 85% of which are singletons. Though nominally healthy at sampling, donors likely had unrecorded immune exposures. Germline V gives CDR1 SGHDT, CDR2 YYEEEE. V gave up 4 bases and J gave up 8 bases, with 16 bases separating them. The CDR3 runs to 14 residues. The V and J genes are TRBV5-6 and TRBJ1-5; no definite D call. Sample: PBMCs. The source of this sequence is a man aged 25 to 45 in good health and CMV-seronegative. The CDR3 DNA reads as TGTGCCAGCAGCGTCGGAGGGTCGATAAAGCCCCAGCATTTT. Its translation: CASSVGGSIKPQHF.